Shown below are 31 T cell receptor beta chains from a single sample sequenced in a study of T cell repertoires in cytomegalovirus infection. Each CDR3 protein is one row after TCRdb ran MiXCR on the reads. The data show 490,000 or so distinct CDR3 sequences, with 11% seen just once and roughly 10% held by the top ten. Sequences were obtained from PBMCs. The receptors originated from a human donor in good health (CMV status not recorded). Some clones in this sample may be carry-over from other donors' samples.

This clonotype was detected a few times. The chain couples TRBV2 to TRBJ1-1; D unclear. The V gene lost 2 bases and the J gene lost 1 base, with 8 bases spanning the gap. The CDR3 contains 14 residues. The germline CDR1 and CDR2 sequences are SNHLY and FYNNEI. Here the CDR3 reads CASSETAPNTEAFF. The CDR3 DNA follows: TGTGCCAGCAGTGAAACCGCCCCGAACACTGAAGCTTTCTTT.

The J gene is TRBJ1-2, the V gene TRBV28; D is unresolved. Germline CDR1 MDHEN, CDR2 SYDVKM. Trimming left V 5 bases short and J 1 base short, with 11 bases between. The CDR3 consists of 14 residues. The CDR3, as DNA: TGTGCCAGCAGTCCCGGAGGGTATAACTATGGCTACACCTTC. Translating gives CASSPGGYNYGYTF.

The table lists this clonotype with a few counts. The V and J genes are TRBV29-1 and TRBJ2-5; TRBD2 is a possible D gene (5 bases). The CDR3 sequence is 13 residues long. Per the germline V gene, CDR1 is SQVTM and CDR2 is ANQGSEA. The germline V and J ends were trimmed by 7 bases and 2 bases, with 14 bases remaining between them. Here the CDR3 reads CSANAGVQETQYF. CDR3 nucleotide sequence: TGCAGCGCAAACGCCGGGGTACAAGAGACCCAGTACTTC.

The chain employs TRBV27 and TRBJ2-7; 8 positions agree with TRBD1. The CDR3 contains 15 residues. The junction had 10 bases not matched to a gene; V was cut back by 4 bases and J by 5 bases. Per the germline V gene, CDR1 is MNHEY and CDR2 is SMNVEV (reference sequence). Here the CDR3 reads CASSSTDRDGNEQYF. The CDR3 DNA follows: TGTGCCAGCAGTTCTACGGACAGGGATGGAAACGAGCAGTACTTC.

The sample holds many counts of this clonotype. This rearrangement joins TRBV7-2 to TRBJ2-7; D may be TRBD1 (6 bases). V lost 5 bases, J lost 4 bases, and 18 bases lay in between. This CDR3 is 15 amino acids long. Germline V lookup: CDR1 SGHTA, CDR2 FQGNSA. The CDR3 DNA reads TGTGCCAGCAGCCACCCCGGACAGAATGGGTACGAGCAGTACTTC. It codes for CASSHPGQNGYEQYF.

This clonotype was detected only a few times. The chain uses TRBV6-2 or TRBV6-3 and TRBJ2-7, with TRBD1 matching 9 bases. The germline CDR1 and CDR2 sequences are MNHEY and SVGEGT. V lost 6 bases and J lost 5; bases outside the gene matches: 11. The CDR3 loop spans 15 amino acids. CDR3 bases: TGTGCCAGCAGCGATCCGGGACAGGGTTCCCACGAGCAGTACTTC. Translation gives CASSDPGQGSHEQYF.

This clonotype showed up many times. The rearrangement uses TRBV7-2 and TRBJ2-5; tentative D call: TRBD2 (6 bases). Trimming left V 0 bases short and J 4 bases short, with 18 bases between. CDR1 and CDR2 (germline): SGHTA, FQGNSA. CDR3 length: 17 amino acids. DNA for the CDR3: TGTGCCAGCAGCTTAGCGACCCTCACAGGAGGGCGAGAGACCCAGTACTTC. Its protein is CASSLATLTGGRETQYF.

This clonotype was observed at least ten times. The chain couples TRBV18 to TRBJ2-7; D gene ambiguous. The CDR3 length is 13 residues. Trimming pared 8 bases from V and 4 bases from J, leaving 15 bases between. The germline V gene encodes CDR1 KGHSH and CDR2 LQKENI. This CDR3 is CASSPPGPYEQYF. In DNA form, the CDR3 reads TGTGCCAGCAGTCCCCCAGGACCTTACGAGCAGTACTTC.

This clonotype has more than one count but fewer than ten. This sequence joins TRBV29-1 and TRBJ1-6; D not resolved. Per the germline V gene, CDR1 is SQVTM and CDR2 is ANQGSEA. Trimming left V 5 bases short and J 1 base short, with 6 bases between. The CDR3 runs to 13 residues. This CDR3 reads CSVRRSYNSPLHF. The CDR3 nucleotides are TGCAGCGTTAGGAGGTCCTATAATTCACCCCTCCACTTT.

This clonotype was counted many times. The chain is built from TRBV7-8 and TRBJ2-7, with D perhaps matching TRBD1 (6 bases). This CDR3 has 13 residues. Germline V gene sequence: CDR1 SGHVS, CDR2 FQNEAQ. With 3 bases removed from V and 6 bases from J, the gap between germline ends came to 12 bases. CDR3 sequence (DNA): TGTGCCAGCAGCTTGGACAGCCTCAGCGAGCAGTACTTC. It yields the protein CASSLDSLSEQYF.

This clonotype was seen repeatedly, ten times or more. The chain joins TRBV19 to TRBJ2-1, with TRBD2 matching over 13 bases. The V segment lost 5 bases and the J segment 8 bases; nucleotides outside the gene matches: 9. Germline CDR1 and CDR2: LNHDA and SQIVND (reference sequence). CDR3 size: 16 residues. CDR3 sequence (DNA): TGTGCCAGTAGTCCAGGACTAGCGGGAGTAGCTGATGAGCAGTTCTTC. Translated: CASSPGLAGVADEQFF.

There are many counts of this clonotype. CDR3 region: CASSGQGEDNEQFF. DNA for the CDR3: TGTGCCAGCAGTGGACAGGGGGAGGACAATGAGCAGTTCTTC. The chain links TRBV6-6 to TRBJ2-1; 10 nucleotides match TRBD1. V was clipped by 5 bases and J by 5 bases; unmatched bases: 3. This CDR3 has 14 residues. Germline assignment: CDR1 MNHNY and CDR2 SVGAGI (reference sequence).

This clonotype occurred many times. The chain has TRBV14 and TRBJ2-7; 9 bases align to TRBD1. Germline CDR1 reads SGHDN; CDR2 reads FVKESK. Unmatched junction bases numbered 0, after V lost 3 bases and J lost 3 bases. The CDR3 extends over 13 amino acids. CDR3 in amino acids: CASSQDRGYEQYF. The CDR3 DNA sequence: TGTGCCAGCAGCCAGGACAGGGGCTACGAGCAGTACTTC.

This clonotype has a count of ten or more. V usage is TRBV20-1 and J usage is TRBJ2-5, with TRBD1 as a possible D gene (6 bases). Trimming removed 7 bases at V and 5 bases at J, with 11 bases between. The CDR3 totals 11 residues. From germline, CDR1 is DFQATT and CDR2 SNEGSKA (reference sequence). This CDR3 is CSGVGGETQYF. The CDR3 region has the DNA TGCAGTGGGGTAGGGGGTGAGACCCAGTACTTC.

CDR3 sequence: CASRTLTSGRSYNEQFF. CDR3 DNA: TGTGCCAGCAGGACCCTGACTAGCGGGAGGTCCTACAATGAGCAGTTCTTC. The chain employs TRBV28 and TRBJ2-1, with 13 positions matching TRBD2. The CDR3 runs to 17 residues. With V trimmed by 6 bases and J by 1 base, 6 bases remained unmatched. Germline V lookup: CDR1 MDHEN, CDR2 SYDVKM.

This clonotype has at least ten counts. J is TRBJ2-3 and V is TRBV28; D uncertain. The length of the CDR3 is 13 residues. Per the germline V gene, CDR1 is MDHEN and CDR2 is SYDVKM. V lost 1 base and J 4 bases, leaving 6 bases between the germline ends. CDR3 DNA sequence: TGTGCCAGCAGTTTATTCTCTTCAGATACGCAGTATTTT. It yields the protein CASSLFSSDTQYF.

For this clonotype: A much larger clonotype is one base distant, so this may be a read error. V and J are TRBV20-1 and TRBJ1-2; D uncertain. The CDR3 has 12 residues. Germline V gene sequence: CDR1 DFQATT, CDR2 SNEGSKA (reference sequence). Trimming took off 2 bases at V and 0 bases at J, with 4 bases between the two ends. The CDR3 sequence is CSARQANYGYTF. The CDR3 nucleotides are TGCAGTGCTAGACAGGCTAACTATGGCTACACCTTC.

The sample holds a few counts of this clonotype. The chain combines TRBV30 with TRBJ1-2; D gene unclear. V lost 0 bases, J lost 3 bases, and 8 bases lay in between. CDR3 size: 13 residues. Germline V gene lookup returns CDR1 GTSNPN and CDR2 SVGIG (reference sequence). The CDR3 sequence: CAWSVRDDYGYTF. The CDR3 DNA follows: TGTGCCTGGAGTGTACGGGATGACTATGGCTACACCTTC.

This clonotype has more than one count but fewer than ten. The junction differs from germline at one of its ends, possibly a read error. The V gene is TRBV28, the J gene TRBJ2-7, with TRBD2 matching over 13 bases. The CDR3 loop spans 17 amino acids. The germline CDR1 and CDR2 sequences are MDHEN and SYDVKM. The CDR3: CASRSPAGGLAGPLRDF. CDR3 in DNA: TGTGCCAGCCGCTCCCCCGCAGGGGGACTAGCGGGGCCCCTCAGGGACTTC.

This clonotype was seen at least ten times. This chain joins TRBV20-1 and TRBJ2-1, with TRBD2 identical over 8 bases. The CDR3 runs 16 residues. Germline V CDR1 and CDR2: DFQATT, SNEGSKA (reference sequence). J gave up 9 bases and V 6 bases, and 19 bases lay outside the gene matches. The CDR3 region has the DNA TGCAGTGCCCTATCGGGGGGGCGAATGGGGGGCGCTGAGCAGTTCTTC. Its protein is CSALSGGRMGGAEQFF.

Of note for this clonotype: Germline and junction disagree at one end, which may indicate a read error. V is TRBV24-1 and J is TRBJ2-3, with TRBD1 matching 7 bases. Germline V gene data show CDR1 as KGHDR and CDR2 as SFDVKD. The CDR3 is made up of 16 amino acids. CDR3 loop: CAASDPKGQNTDTQYF. The DNA of the CDR3 is TGTGCCGCCAGTGACCCTAAGGGACAGAACACAGATACGCAGTATTTT.

This sequence joins TRBV6-6 and TRBJ1-1; D is unclear. This CDR3 has 13 residues. Germline V CDR1 and CDR2: MNHNY, SVGAGI (reference sequence). V was cut by 6 bases and J by 3 bases, with 11 bases left in between. The CDR3 reads CASSPDVDTEAFF. The CDR3 nucleotides read TGTGCCAGCAGCCCAGACGTCGACACTGAAGCTTTCTTT.

Points on this clonotype: A much bigger clone sits one base away, suggesting this may be a read error. V and J are TRBV6-5 and TRBJ1-1; a possible D gene is TRBD1 (5 bases). CDR3 length equals 14 residues. V dropped 5 bases and J dropped 7 bases, with 17 bases sitting between them. Germline V gene data show CDR1 as MNHEY and CDR2 as SVGAGI. The CDR3 sequence is CASSRAGKSFEAFF. In nucleotides, the CDR3 is TGTGCCAGCAGTAGAGCAGGGAAATCATTTGAAGCTTTCTTT.

This clonotype was seen repeatedly, ten times or more. V gene TRBV12-3 or TRBV12-4 combines with J gene TRBJ1-5; weak D call: TRBD1 (6 bases). V lost 6 bases and J 6 bases, leaving 15 bases between the germline ends. The CDR3 totals 14 residues. The CDR3 loop is CASSPRGGSQPQHF. In DNA form, the CDR3 reads TGTGCCAGCAGCCCGAGGGGGGGAAGTCAGCCCCAGCATTTT.

Note on this clonotype: Just one base apart from a much larger clone, this may be a read error. The chain links TRBV10-3 to TRBJ2-1, with 9 bases identical to TRBD2. The CDR3 is 17 residues long. The germline CDR1 and CDR2 sequences are ENHRY and SYGVKD. The V segment lost 5 bases and the J segment 6 bases; nucleotides outside the gene matches: 14. Here the CDR3 DNA reads TGTGCCATCAGTTACTCAGGCGGGAGGGGAGGGGGCAATGAGCAGTTCTTC. Residues: CAISYSGGRGGGNEQFF.

In this sample, this clonotype turned up a few times. The CDR3 is CASSPSQGHSNQPQHF. As DNA, the CDR3 is TGTGCCAGCAGCCCGTCCCAAGGACATAGCAATCAGCCCCAGCATTTT. J is TRBJ1-5 and V is TRBV27, with D perhaps TRBD1 (5 bases). The V end was cut by 6 bases, the J end by 0 bases, with 15 bases between. This CDR3 is 16 amino acids long. The germline V gene encodes CDR1 MNHEY and CDR2 SMNVEV (reference sequence).

This clonotype was observed at least ten times. The chain combines TRBV6-1 with TRBJ1-2; TRBD1 matches at 7 bases. This CDR3 is 17 amino acids long. Germline lookup yields CDR1 MNHNS and CDR2 SASEGT. The V gene end was trimmed by 2 bases and the J gene end by 2 bases; junction bases not matched to a gene: 11. CDR3: CASSETLLLQGNYGYTF. Here the CDR3 DNA reads TGTGCCAGCAGTGAAACCTTACTGCTACAGGGGAACTATGGCTACACCTTC.

The chain carries TRBV9 and TRBJ2-7; no firm D call. Germline CDR1 and CDR2: SGDLS and YYNGEE. V was trimmed by 3 bases and J by 6 bases, leaving 13 bases between them. CDR3 length equals 13 residues. The CDR3 nucleotides are TGTGCCAGCAGCGCTCCTCCGGACCCCGAGCAGTACTTC. Amino acids: CASSAPPDPEQYF.

Here the CDR3 DNA reads TGTGCCAGCAGCCAGAACCCCGGGACTAGCGGGAGCGGAGAGACCCAGTACTTC. This gives the protein CASSQNPGTSGSGETQYF. The chain carries TRBV3-1 and TRBJ2-5; 14 bases line up with TRBD2. CDR1 is LGHDT and CDR2 is YNNKEL in the germline V gene (reference sequence). J was trimmed by 4 bases and V by 3 bases; bases with no gene match: 10. The CDR3 runs to 18 residues.

J is TRBJ1-1 and V is TRBV20-1; D unresolved. This CDR3 contains 13 residues. Germline CDR1 DFQATT, CDR2 SNEGSKA (reference sequence). Trimming stripped 3 bases from V and 6 bases from J, with 14 bases between. CDR3 protein: CSASYDDGAEAFF. In nucleotides, the CDR3 is TGCAGTGCTAGTTACGATGATGGAGCTGAAGCTTTCTTT.

This clonotype was seen many times. The chain couples TRBV20-1 to TRBJ2-7; TRBD2 matches at 9 bases. Per germline, CDR1 DFQATT and CDR2 SNEGSKA (reference sequence). V was clipped by 3 bases and J by 0 bases; unmatched bases: 6. This CDR3 region has 15 residues. CDR3 in amino acids: CSASFSSGNSYEQYF. CDR3 sequence (DNA): TGCAGTGCTAGTTTTTCTAGCGGGAACTCCTACGAGCAGTACTTC.